The 24 T cell receptor beta chains below come from one sample, sequenced in a study of T cells in Graves' hyperthyroidism and ophthalmopathy. RNA transcripts served as the template for amplifying TCR beta CDR3 regions. In the first-round RT-PCR of the TCR CDR3, the HTBI primer set was used. TCRdb itself ran the multiplex PCR reads through MiXCR, one entry per CDR3 protein. The sample shows fewer than 500,000 distinct CDR3 sequences, under 15% of them seen only once. Sample: blood. These receptors all stem from a man aged 18 to 30 with Graves' ophthalmopathy.

This clonotype was detected ten times or more. The J gene is TRBJ2-1, the V gene TRBV6-1; TRBD1 aligns across 7 bases. The CDR3 consists of 15 residues. V lost 5 bases to trimming and J lost 3 bases; unmatched junction nucleotides: 7. Germline CDR1 reads MNHNS; CDR2 reads SASEGT. The CDR3 loop reads CASSPSTGIYNEQFF. The CDR3 DNA reads TGTGCCAGCAGTCCGTCGACAGGGATCTACAATGAGCAGTTCTTC.

This clonotype was seen only a few times. This chain connects TRBV5-8 to TRBJ2-7; tentative D call: TRBD2 (5 bases). V was trimmed by 0 bases and J by 0 bases, leaving 13 bases between them. Germline V gene data show CDR1 as SGHTS and CDR2 as YDEGEE. The CDR3 loop spans 16 amino acids. CDR3 in amino acids: CASSLAAGESSYEQYF. In DNA form, the CDR3 reads TGTGCCAGCAGCTTGGCGGCGGGTGAGAGCTCCTACGAGCAGTACTTC.

This clonotype was seen repeatedly, ten times or more. The chain joins TRBV7-3 to TRBJ1-2, with no clear D. The CDR3 loop spans 13 amino acids. Germline CDR1 is SGHTA and CDR2 is FQGTGA. Trimming cost V 5 bases and J 5 bases, with 12 bases left between them. Here the CDR3 reads CASSPDGMYGYTF. In DNA, the CDR3 is TGTGCCAGCAGCCCCGACGGAATGTATGGCTACACCTTC.

The gene calls are TRBV3-1 and TRBJ2-4, with 9 bases lining up with TRBD1. The CDR3 runs to 15 residues. The V segment lost 2 bases and the J segment 6 bases; nucleotides outside the gene matches: 5. CDR1 LGHDT and CDR2 YNNKEL come from the germline V gene (reference sequence). Here the CDR3 reads CASSQPPGQGNIQYF. CDR3 bases: TGTGCCAGCAGCCAACCACCGGGACAGGGAAACATTCAGTACTTC.

This clonotype was observed a handful of times. This chain links TRBV5-6 with TRBJ1-4, with D unclear. Germline-derived CDR1 and CDR2 are SGHDT and YYEEEE. This CDR3 has 14 residues. Between the trimmed V and J ends, which lost 0 bases and 3 bases, there was a span of 6 bases. This CDR3 reads CASSLDTSNEKLFF. The CDR3 DNA sequence: TGTGCCAGCAGCTTGGACACATCTAATGAAAAACTGTTTTTT.

This clonotype has more than one count but fewer than ten. The J gene is TRBJ1-1, the V gene TRBV10-3; no clear D. Between the trimmed V and J ends, which lost 0 bases and 4 bases, there was a span of 12 bases. The CDR3 runs to 15 residues. Germline loops: CDR1 ENHRY, CDR2 SYGVKD. CDR3 residues: CAISESRGSGTEAFF. The CDR3 DNA is TGTGCCATCAGTGAGTCACGGGGAAGCGGCACTGAAGCTTTCTTT.

This clonotype was seen ten or more times. The chain employs TRBV18 and TRBJ2-1, with TRBD2 as a possible D gene (6 bases). CDR1 is KGHSH, CDR2 LQKENI, per germline. Trimming shortened V by 2 bases and J by 0 bases, and 11 bases separated the two germline ends. CDR3 length equals 16 residues. The chain's CDR3 is CASSPGSGHSYNEQFF. The CDR3 DNA reads as TGTGCCAGCTCACCAGGTAGCGGTCACTCCTACAATGAGCAGTTCTTC.

This clonotype came up many times. J is TRBJ1-5 and V is TRBV6-1; D not resolved. The length of the CDR3 is 15 residues. The V gene's germline CDR1 is MNHNS and CDR2 SASEGT. Trimming pared 2 bases from V and 4 bases from J, leaving 12 bases between. The CDR3 loop is CASSERPTPNQPQHF. The DNA of the CDR3 is TGTGCCAGCAGTGAAAGACCCACGCCGAATCAGCCCCAGCATTTT.

Ten or more counts support this clonotype. The chain is built from TRBV7-6 and TRBJ2-1; 10 bases line up with TRBD2. The ends lost 5 bases at V and 7 bases at J; junction bases unmatched: 11. CDR1 SGHVS and CDR2 FNYEAQ come from the germline V gene. The CDR3 is 16 residues long. The CDR3 coding sequence is TGTGCCAGCAGCGAGAGCGGGGGGGCTATCAAAAATGAGCAGTTCTTC. It encodes CASSESGGAIKNEQFF.

The gene calls are TRBV6-1 and TRBJ1-3, with D tentatively TRBD1 (6 bases). CDR3 length equals 14 residues. V gave up 7 bases and J gave up 3 bases, with 13 bases separating them. In germline, CDR1 is MNHNS, CDR2 SASEGT. CDR3 region: CASIAQGGGNTIYF. The CDR3 DNA reads TGTGCCAGCATCGCACAGGGTGGTGGAAACACCATATATTTT.

This clonotype turned up a few times. The V and J genes are TRBV6-1 and TRBJ2-7; maybe TRBD1 (6 bases). The ends were cut back, 6 bases at V and 5 bases at J, with 17 bases in the middle. There are 14 residues in the CDR3. Germline V lookup: CDR1 MNHNS, CDR2 SASEGT. The CDR3: CASSPGQHSHEQYF. The CDR3 DNA is TGTGCCAGCAGCCCCGGACAGCATTCCCACGAGCAGTACTTC.

This clonotype has at least ten counts. This chain joins TRBV24-1 and TRBJ2-1; tentative D call: TRBD2 (6 bases). Germline CDR1 KGHDR, CDR2 SFDVKD. Trimming took 7 bases from V and 8 from J, leaving 14 bases between them. The CDR3 consists of 13 residues. The CDR3 bases are TGTGCCACCAGCCGGGACTTCAAGGATGAGCAGTTCTTC. This sequence encodes CATSRDFKDEQFF.

This clonotype was counted ten times or more. This chain uses TRBV12-3 or TRBV12-4 with TRBJ1-4; D is possibly TRBD1 (5 bases). The V and J ends lost 5 bases and 0 bases respectively, with 13 bases between them. The CDR3 totals 16 residues. CDR3 residues: CASSPGRGATNEKLFF. CDR3 bases: TGTGCCAGCAGTCCAGGTCGAGGGGCAACTAATGAAAAACTGTTTTTT.

This clonotype came up a few times. The rearrangement links TRBV3-1 to TRBJ1-5; tentative D call: TRBD1 (5 bases). CDR1 LGHDT and CDR2 YNNKEL come from the germline V gene (reference sequence). The CDR3 totals 14 residues. Trimming left V 6 bases short and J 7 bases short, with 16 bases between. CDR3 coding DNA: TGTGCCAGCAGTCTCCATCAGGGCAGGCAGCCCCAGCATTTT. Translated: CASSLHQGRQPQHF.

This chain connects TRBV14 to TRBJ2-7; TRBD2 agrees at 8 bases. This CDR3 is 14 amino acids long. The V segment lost 4 bases and the J segment 4 bases; nucleotides outside the gene matches: 6. Germline CDR1 and CDR2: SGHDN and FVKESK. The CDR3 region is CASSPNGGEYEQYF. The DNA of the CDR3 is TGTGCCAGCAGCCCCAACGGGGGGGAGTACGAGCAGTACTTC.

At least ten counts were recorded for this clonotype. This rearrangement joins TRBV2 to TRBJ2-5; D might be TRBD1 or TRBD2, each matching 5 bases. V was pared by 3 bases and J by 5 bases, with 10 bases between. This CDR3 region has 13 residues. Germline loops: CDR1 SNHLY, CDR2 FYNNEI. CDR3 nucleotide sequence: TGTGCCAGCAGTGAGATTGAGGGGGAGACCCAGTACTTC. It codes for CASSEIEGETQYF. Filled out from reference TRBV2 and TRBJ2-5, the complete variable domain reads EPEVTQTPSHQVTQMGQEVILRCVPISNHLYFYWYRQILGQKVEFLVSFYNNEISEKSEIFDDQFSVERPDGSNFTLKIRSTKLEDSAMYFCASSEIEGETQYFGPGTRLLVL.

This clonotype was picked up a small number of times. The CDR3 bases are TGTGCCAGTCTACACCTGGAGACCCTCCACTTT. Translating it yields CASLHLETLHF. V gene TRBV19 combines with J gene TRBJ1-6; D remains unclear. Germline V gene sequence: CDR1 LNHDA, CDR2 SQIVND (reference sequence). The CDR3 consists of 11 residues. V lost 8 bases and J lost 14, with 13 bases in between.

The V call is TRBV11-2, the J call TRBJ2-5; D is uncertain. V lost 5 bases to trimming and J lost 1 base, with 11 bases between them. The CDR3 contains 14 residues. Germline V gene sequence: CDR1 SGHAT, CDR2 FQNNGV. CDR3 DNA sequence: TGTGCCAGCAGCGGACGGAGCCCCCAAGAGACCCAGTACTTC. Protein sequence: CASSGRSPQETQYF. The whole variable domain, filled in from reference TRBV11-2 and TRBJ2-5, reads EAGVAQSPRYKIIEKRQSVAFWCNPISGHATLYWYQQILGQGPKLLIQFQNNGVVDDSQLPKDRFSAERLKGVDSTLKIQPAKLEDSAVYLCASSGRSPQETQYFGPGTRLLVL.

Ten or more counts support this clonotype. This sequence joins TRBV20-1 and TRBJ1-3; 8 positions match TRBD1. V lost 2 bases and J lost 4; bases outside the gene matches: 4. The CDR3 is 14 residues long. Germline V gives CDR1 DFQATT, CDR2 SNEGSKA (reference sequence). CDR3 loop: CSARTDRGGNTIYF. The CDR3 DNA follows: TGCAGTGCTAGAACAGACAGGGGAGGAAACACCATATATTTT.

At least ten counts were recorded for this clonotype. The rearrangement uses TRBV9 and TRBJ1-1, with TRBD1 matching 12 bases. The ends lost 0 bases at V and 4 bases at J; junction bases unmatched: 7. CDR1 is SGDLS, CDR2 YYNGEE, per germline. The CDR3 has 17 residues. In DNA, the CDR3 is TGTGCCAGCAGCGTAGAGGGACAGGGGGCGGGAGGCACTGAAGCTTTCTTT. It is translated as CASSVEGQGAGGTEAFF.

The CDR3 sequence is CATSNYLATNEKLFF. The CDR3 bases are TGTGCCACCAGCAATTACCTTGCAACTAATGAAAAACTGTTTTTT. This chain uses TRBV15 with TRBJ1-4, with D hard to call. Germline values: CDR1 LNHNV, CDR2 YYDKDF (reference sequence). The CDR3 extends over 15 amino acids. With 4 bases removed from V and 0 bases from J, the gap between germline ends came to 9 bases.

The chain has TRBV12-5 and TRBJ2-4; D unclear. The CDR3 extends over 11 amino acids. CDR1 is LGHNT, CDR2 FRNRAP, per germline. V lost 3 bases and J lost 8, with 5 bases in between. The CDR3 loop reads CASGLSDIQYF. CDR3 in DNA: TGTGCTAGTGGTTTATCGGACATTCAGTACTTC.

This clonotype was recorded many times. The chain recombines TRBV30 with TRBJ2-5; D gene ambiguous. Germline V gives CDR1 GTSNPN, CDR2 SVGIG (reference sequence). The CDR3 has 12 amino acids. Deletions cut 0 bases from V and 5 bases from J, with 7 bases between. The CDR3 DNA sequence: TGTGCCTGGAGTGTACTTGGGGAGACCCAGTACTTC. Amino acids: CAWSVLGETQYF. Full variable domain (remainder filled in from reference TRBV30 and TRBJ2-5): SQTIHQWPATLVQPVGSPLSLECTVEGTSNPNLYWYRQAAGRGLQLLFYSVGIGQISSEVPQNLSASRPQDRQFILSSKKLLLSDSGFYLCAWSVLGETQYFGPGTRLLVL.

This clonotype has ten or more counts. This chain links TRBV20-1 with TRBJ2-1; no firm D call. The CDR3 is 15 amino acids. Germline V gene sequence: CDR1 DFQATT, CDR2 SNEGSKA (reference sequence). Trimming left V 4 bases short and J 7 bases short, with 20 bases between. The DNA of the CDR3 is TGCAGTGCTACCCCACCTAGTTCTTTTTGGAATGAGCAGTTCTTC. This translates into CSATPPSSFWNEQFF.